The following is a TCR beta chain sequence with its context. Its target is not known. The data derive from a study of T cells in Graves' hyperthyroidism and ophthalmopathy. Study findings and constraints: Most clonotypes that expanded in the thyroid above 0.001 also showed up in blood.

The PBMCs had their origin in around 9.1 ml of fresh peripheral blood. Trimming cost V 6 bases and J 5 bases, with 14 bases left between them. Germline CDR1 reads LGHNA; CDR2 reads YSLEER. The CDR3 runs to 14 residues. Amplification of TCR beta CDR3 regions was performed using RNA transcripts as template. First-round RT-PCR of the TCR CDR3 relied on the HTBI primer set. MiXCR, applied by TCRdb to the multiplex PCR reads, yields one record per CDR3 protein. The data contain over 500,000 distinct CDR3 sequences, roughly 17% of them singletons. The sequence was obtained from a woman aged 18-29 years with Graves' ophthalmopathy. This chain links TRBV4-3 with TRBJ2-1; D may be TRBD2 (7 bases). The sequenced sample was blood. Here the CDR3 DNA reads TGCGCCAGCAGAGGGGGGGCGAACGACAATGAGCAGTTCTTC. Its protein product is CASRGGANDNEQFF.